This entry lists 13 T cell receptor beta chains sequenced from one sample in a study of T cells in tuberculosis. Clones were sequenced by immunoSEQ multiplex PCR, and TCRdb holds only the in-frame ones, with some missing. The sample carries about 32,000 clones, 94% recorded once. The sequencing sample was made of PBMCs. These receptors all come from a donor between 10 and 35 years old with latent tuberculosis or without tuberculosis infection.

V usage is TRBV10-3 and J usage is TRBJ2-1, with 14 bases matching TRBD2. Germline CDR1 is ENHRY and CDR2 is SYGVKD. Trimming at V came to 8 bases and at J to 1 base, leaving 4 bases not matched to a gene. This CDR3 is 16 amino acids long. The CDR3 DNA reads TGTGCCATCCTCCGGACTAGCGGGAGGTCCTACAATGAGCAGTTCTTC. Protein sequence: CAILRTSGRSYNEQFF.

This chain joins TRBV9 and TRBJ1-3; weak D call: TRBD1 (5 bases). The V end was cut by 0 bases, the J end by 0 bases, with 10 bases between. This CDR3 is built from 16 residues. Per the germline V gene, CDR1 is SGDLS and CDR2 is YYNGEE. The CDR3 here is CASSVGGTGSGNTIYF. CDR3 nucleotides: TGTGCCAGCAGCGTAGGGGGAACAGGCTCTGGAAACACCATATATTTT.

This chain joins TRBV29-1 and TRBJ1-1, with D possibly being TRBD1 (5 bases). Trimming cost V 3 bases and J 0 bases, with 8 bases left between them. The CDR3 extends over 13 amino acids. CDR1 is SQVTM, CDR2 ANQGSEA, per germline. The CDR3: CSVDYRMNTEAFF. In DNA form, the CDR3 reads TGCAGCGTTGACTACAGGATGAACACTGAAGCTTTCTTT.

The rearrangement links TRBV15 to TRBJ2-5; 12 nucleotides line up with TRBD2. Germline V gene lookup returns CDR1 LNHNV and CDR2 YYDKDF (reference sequence). V was clipped by 1 base and J by 5 bases; unmatched bases: 5. The CDR3 length is 16 residues. CDR3 coding DNA: TGTGCCACCAGCAGAGGGGGACTAGCGGGTGGGGAGACCCAGTACTTC. Its protein is CATSRGGLAGGETQYF.

This chain uses TRBV4-1 with TRBJ2-3, with 10 bases aligning to TRBD2. In germline, CDR1 is MGHRA, CDR2 YSYEKL. Germline trimming cut 2 bases from V and 3 bases from J; bases unmatched to any gene: 8. The CDR3 is made up of 17 amino acids. DNA of the CDR3: TGCGCCAGCAGCCAACCCCCGGGACTAGCGTTAACAGATACGCAGTATTTT. Translated: CASSQPPGLALTDTQYF.

This clone came up once. The chain combines TRBV5-1 with TRBJ1-5; 10 positions match TRBD1. This CDR3 has 14 amino acids. The V gene end was trimmed by 4 bases and the J gene end by 5 bases; junction bases not matched to a gene: 3. Germline CDR1 reads SGHRS; CDR2 reads YFSETQ. The CDR3, as DNA: TGCGCCAGCAGCGACGGGACAGGGGATCAGCCCCAGCATTTT. Protein product: CASSDGTGDQPQHF.

Here the CDR3 reads CASRPGTGGYEQYF. CDR3 sequence (DNA): TGCGCCAGCAGGCCGGGGACAGGGGGCTACGAGCAGTACTTC. The chain links TRBV4-1 to TRBJ2-7; 11 bases fit TRBD1. Germline CDR1 is MGHRA and CDR2 is YSYEKL. V lost 6 bases and J lost 3; bases outside the gene matches: 4. The CDR3 runs 14 residues.

This clone was counted a single time. This chain connects TRBV29-1 to TRBJ2-3, with no clear D. This CDR3 comprises 15 residues. Trimming removed 7 bases from V and 1 base from J, with 18 bases in between. The germline gives CDR1 SQVTM, CDR2 ANQGSEA. The CDR3 sequence is CSARWSLGRTDTQYF. In nucleotides, the CDR3 is TGCAGCGCCCGTTGGTCCCTAGGTCGCACAGATACGCAGTATTTT.

The J gene is TRBJ1-2, the V gene TRBV6-5; 8 bases fit TRBD1. The V segment lost 7 bases and the J segment 4 bases; nucleotides outside the gene matches: 2. The CDR3 sequence is 12 residues long. Per the germline V gene, CDR1 is MNHEY and CDR2 is SVGAGI. This CDR3 reads CASKDRAYGYTF. The CDR3 coding sequence is TGTGCCAGCAAGGACAGGGCCTATGGCTACACCTTC.

The chain couples TRBV21-1 to TRBJ1-3; TRBD1, the table's D call, lacks a check against the DNA. TRBV21-1 is flagged as a pseudogene. CDR3 length: 17 amino acids. CDR3 loop: CASSLVDGSGSGNTIYF. For the CDR3, the DNA is TGTGCCAGCAGCCTAGTCGACGGTTCAGGGTCCGGAAACACCATATATTTT.

The genes are TRBV9 and TRBJ1-1; D gene unclear. CDR1 and CDR2 from the germline V gene are SGDLS and YYNGEE. The length of the CDR3 is 16 residues. Trimming shortened V by 0 bases and J by 3 bases, and 15 bases separated the two germline ends. CDR3 DNA sequence: TGTGCCAGCAGCGTAGTATCAGGATTCAGCCACACTGAAGCTTTCTTT. Residues: CASSVVSGFSHTEAFF.

The chain combines TRBV30 with TRBJ2-7, with unresolved D. Deletions cut 4 bases from V and 4 bases from J, with 8 bases between. The CDR3 loop spans 11 amino acids. Per germline, CDR1 GTSNPN and CDR2 SVGIG (reference sequence). The CDR3 is CAWNREYEQYF. The CDR3 DNA reads as TGTGCCTGGAACAGAGAATACGAGCAGTACTTC.

This rearrangement joins TRBV11-2 to TRBJ2-7; weak D call: TRBD2 (5 bases). The V and J ends lost 1 base and 2 bases respectively, with 9 bases between them. Germline CDR1 reads SGHAT; CDR2 reads FQNNGV. The length of the CDR3 is 14 residues. The CDR3 DNA is TGTGCCAGCAGCTTAGGGGCGGGCGCCTACGAGCAGTACTTC. Amino acids: CASSLGAGAYEQYF. The whole variable domain, filled in from reference TRBV11-2 and TRBJ2-7, reads EAGVAQSPRYKIIEKRQSVAFWCNPISGHATLYWYQQILGQGPKLLIQFQNNGVVDDSQLPKDRFSAERLKGVDSTLKIQPAKLEDSAVYLCASSLGAGAYEQYFGPGTRLTVT.